The following is a T cell receptor beta chain sequence with its context. Trimming cost V 6 bases and J 6 bases; bases outside gene matches: 4. CDR1 and CDR2 (germline): SGHTA, FQGNSA. The CDR3 runs 15 residues. This record comes from a study of control samples from healthy donors and cancer patients. The repertoire was sequenced with immunoSEQ multiplex PCR; TCRdb's copy has only in-frame clones and lacks some. The data contain 35,000 to 55,000 clones, around 90% of them singletons. This receptor was taken from a woman aged 40 to 50 with head and neck cancer. The chain employs TRBV7-2 and TRBJ2-1, with TRBD2 matching 14 bases. The sequencing input was PBMCs. This chain's CDR3 is CASSSTSGGANEQFF. CDR3 sequence (DNA): TGTGCCAGCAGTTCGACTAGCGGGGGGGCCAATGAGCAGTTCTTC.